The present T cell receptor beta chain was sequenced within a study of read filtering for tumor transcriptome and immune sequencing. General study results and limits: Sorted CD138-negative bone marrow cells were not purified T cells.

This clonotype was seen only a few times. Its target is not known. V was pared by 3 bases and J by 7 bases, with 7 bases of the junction left unmatched. The CDR3 has 16 residues. In germline, CDR1 is SGHNT, CDR2 YYREEE (reference sequence). This library used roughly 400 ng RNA and molecular barcoded adaptors spanning alpha/delta and beta/gamma chains. TCRdb reprocessed the reads via MiXCR and lists one record per CDR3 protein. The repertoire holds around 40,000 distinct CDR3 sequences, with about 13% as singletons. This receptor was identified in a donor aged 40 or older with multiple myeloma. The chain carries TRBV5-4 and TRBJ2-1; 13 nucleotides match TRBD2. The sequencing input was a population of CD138-negative cells sorted from bone marrow. In DNA form, the CDR3 reads TGTGCCAGCAGCTCCGGACTAGCGGGAGTCGTAAATGAGCAGTTCTTC. Its translation is CASSSGLAGVVNEQFF.